The T cell receptor beta chain under discussion was sequenced for a study of blood T cell repertoires in COVID-19. Study information: Collection of acute and convalescent COVID-19 samples took place in the United States, Italy and Spain. T cells, B-cell-depleted T cells, or PBMCs provided the cDNA or gDNA that served as material.

Germline V CDR1 and CDR2: MDHEN, SYDVKM. V gave up 1 base and J gave up 2 bases, with 8 bases separating them. CDR3 length: 14 residues. Original data processing: Estimation of nucleated cell counts was performed using reference gene primer amplification. The repertoire was sequenced with immunoSEQ multiplex PCR; TCRdb's copy has only in-frame clones and lacks some. V and J calls and clone size are given by that table; D and trimming were obtained from the DNA. The sample consists of approximately 150,000 clones, 83% of them appearing once. This chain connects TRBV28 to TRBJ2-5, with D possibly being TRBD1 (5 bases). The sequencing input was peripheral blood. This sequence originates from a woman older than 75 with acute or convalescent COVID-19. The CDR3 loop is CASSLLQDQETQYF. The CDR3 DNA reads TGTGCCAGCAGTTTATTACAGGATCAAGAGACCCAGTACTTC.